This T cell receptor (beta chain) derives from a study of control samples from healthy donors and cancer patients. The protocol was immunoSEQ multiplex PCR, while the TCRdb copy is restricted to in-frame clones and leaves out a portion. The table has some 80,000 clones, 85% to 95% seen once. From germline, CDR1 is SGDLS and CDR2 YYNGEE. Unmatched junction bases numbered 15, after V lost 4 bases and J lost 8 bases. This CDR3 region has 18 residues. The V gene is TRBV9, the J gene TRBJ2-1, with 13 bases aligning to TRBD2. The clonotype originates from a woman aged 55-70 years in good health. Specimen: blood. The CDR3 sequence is CASSPHGGGLAGIYEQFF. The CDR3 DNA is TGTGCCAGCAGCCCTCACGGAGGGGGACTAGCGGGAATCTATGAGCAGTTCTTC.